This T cell receptor beta chain was recovered during a study of early T cells in non-severe SARS-CoV-2 infection. Study results and caveats: There was a bias toward anti-spike CD8 responses in VDJdb matching, which missed private and CD4 specificities.

Researchers attached unique molecular identifiers to individual cDNA molecules. TCRdb itself ran the 5' RACE reads through MiXCR, one entry per CDR3 protein. The repertoire holds roughly 27,000 distinct CDR3 sequences, about 5.5% seen once, with 10% to 13% in the top ten. This clonotype showed up many times. Its antigen is undetermined. CDR1 is LNHNV and CDR2 is YYDKDF in the germline V gene (reference sequence). Trimming pared 3 bases from V and 8 bases from J, leaving 10 bases between. This CDR3 contains 13 residues. V and J are TRBV15 and TRBJ1-4; possible D gene TRBD1, 5 bases. This sequence originates from an adult who was a healthcare worker with PCR-confirmed SARS-CoV-2 infection or an uninfected control (not recorded which). Material: whole blood. The chain's CDR3 is CATSSRVYEKLFF. The CDR3 region has the DNA TGTGCCACCAGCAGCAGGGTATACGAAAAACTGTTTTTT.